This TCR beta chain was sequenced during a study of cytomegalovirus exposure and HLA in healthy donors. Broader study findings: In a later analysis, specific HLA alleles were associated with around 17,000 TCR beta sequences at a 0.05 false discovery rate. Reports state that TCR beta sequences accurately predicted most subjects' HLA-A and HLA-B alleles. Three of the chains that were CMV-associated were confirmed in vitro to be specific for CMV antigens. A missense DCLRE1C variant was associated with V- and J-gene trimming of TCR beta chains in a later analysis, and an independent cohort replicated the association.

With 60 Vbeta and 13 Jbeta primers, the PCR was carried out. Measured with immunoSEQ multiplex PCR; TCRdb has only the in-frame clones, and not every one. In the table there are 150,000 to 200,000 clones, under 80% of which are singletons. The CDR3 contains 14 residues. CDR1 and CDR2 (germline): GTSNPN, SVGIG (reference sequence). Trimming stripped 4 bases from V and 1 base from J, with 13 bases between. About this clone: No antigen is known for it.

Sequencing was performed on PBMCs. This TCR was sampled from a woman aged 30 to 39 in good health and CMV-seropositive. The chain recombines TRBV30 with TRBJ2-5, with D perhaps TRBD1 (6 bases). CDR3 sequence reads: CAWNLGAGQETQYF. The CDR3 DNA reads TGTGCCTGGAACTTGGGGGCAGGCCAAGAGACCCAGTACTTC.